The rows below give T cell receptor beta chains drawn from one sample of a study of shared clonotypes between healthy human individuals. Sequencing was performed with immunoSEQ multiplex PCR; in TCRdb, only in-frame clones are kept and a portion is missing. Among some 1 million clones listed, 75% were seen once. Sequenced material: memory CD4+ T cells sorted from blood. The receptors derive from a man aged 18 to 29 in good health. Both conserved end residues are part of each CDR3. The order of the fields is J gene, clone size, V gene, D gene, CDR3 length, CDR3 DNA, CDR3 protein. A D gene is named only where the DNA matches it firmly. Clone sizes are given selectively: once, few, many, or a class where the clone is expanded.

>TRBJ2-5|many|TRBV2|TRBD2|15
TGTGCCAGCCCGGCGCGGGGGAAGAATCAAGAGACCCAGTACTTC
CASPARGKNQETQYF
>TRBJ1-1|few|TRBV29-1|-|8
TGCAGCGCGAATGAAGCTTTCTTT
CSANEAFF
>TRBJ2-3|-|TRBV30|-|13
TGTGCCTGGGGAATTTTAGCGGCAGATACGCAGTATTTT
CAWGILAADTQYF
>TRBJ2-7|-|TRBV2|TRBD2|16
TGTGCCAGCAGTGAAGCAGGCACTAGCGGGTGGGACGAGCAGTACTTC
CASSEAGTSGWDEQYF
>TRBJ2-7|-|TRBV5-4|-|12
TGTGCCAGCAGCTTGCAGGGGAACGAGCAGTACTTC
CASSLQGNEQYF
>TRBJ1-3|-|TRBV30|-|15
TGTGCCTGGAGGGGCCCTGTTTTGACTGGAAACACCATATATTTT
CAWRGPVLTGNTIYF
>TRBJ2-1|once|TRBV9|-|16
TGTGCCAGCAGCGTAGCGGGGCGGGATGGGGTCAATGAGCAGTTCTTC
CASSVAGRDGVNEQFF
>TRBJ1-5|many|TRBV30|-|13
TGTGCCTGGGGTAAGGAGGGAAATCAGCCCCAGCATTTT
CAWGKEGNQPQHF
>TRBJ2-5|-|TRBV19|-|15
TGTGCCAGTAGTATCGGGGCGGGGATCCAAGAGACCCAGTACTTC
CASSIGAGIQETQYF
>TRBJ1-5|few|TRBV19|TRBD1|16
TGTGCCAGTAGAAAGCGAACAGGGGATAGCAATCAGCCCCAGCATTTT
CASRKRTGDSNQPQHF
>TRBJ1-1|-|TRBV18|TRBD1|15
TGTGCCAGCTCACCGACAGGGTCCCCGAACACTGAAGCTTTCTTT
CASSPTGSPNTEAFF
>TRBJ2-1|-|TRBV6-5|TRBD1|16
TGTGCCAGCAGTTACCGTGGGACAGGGGGCTACAATGAGCAGTTCTTC
CASSYRGTGGYNEQFF
>TRBJ2-7|-|TRBV5-1|-|13
TGCGCCAGCAGCTCCTCAAGCTCCTACGAGCAGTACTTC
CASSSSSSYEQYF
>TRBJ2-7|-|TRBV25-1|-|14
TGTGCCAGCAGTGACCAAACAGGTTCCTACGAGCAGTACTTC
CASSDQTGSYEQYF
>TRBJ2-7|-|TRBV29-1|-|12
TGCAGCGTTGAACAGAGGCCGAACGAGCAGTACTTC
CSVEQRPNEQYF
>TRBJ1-5|-|TRBV7-2|-|14
TGTGCCAGCAGCGGGGGGGATAGCAATCAGCCCCAGCATTTT
CASSGGDSNQPQHF
>TRBJ2-4|-|TRBV2|-|12
TGTGCCAGCACTTTAGCCAAAAACATTCAGTACTTC
CASTLAKNIQYF
>TRBJ2-2|many|TRBV9|-|17
TGTGCCAGCAGCGTGGGGCCGGCAGGGGCCAACACCGGGGAGCTGTTTTTT
CASSVGPAGANTGELFF
>TRBJ2-7|-|TRBV30|-|22
TGTGCCTGGCGATCGCCCCGCGGCGCGGGGACGTTAGTCGTTCGCCCCACCTACGAGCAGTACTTC
CAWRSPRGAGTLVVRPTYEQYF
>TRBJ2-3|-|TRBV10-3|TRBD2|16
TGTGCCATCAGAGAGACTAGCTGGGAAAACACAGATACGCAGTATTTT
CAIRETSWENTDTQYF
>TRBJ1-4|few|TRBV6-1|TRBD1|14
TGTGCCGTCCAGGGGGCCTCAACTAATGAAAAACTGTTTTTT
CAVQGASTNEKLFF
>TRBJ2-1|once|TRBV5-6|-|16
TGTGCCAGCAGCTTTGCGGGGACGGACTCCTACAATGAGCAGTTCTTC
CASSFAGTDSYNEQFF
>TRBJ1-2|-|TRBV19|TRBD1|15
TGTGCCAGTAGTACCTCGGGACAGGGGGCCTATGGCTACACCTTC
CASSTSGQGAYGYTF
>TRBJ2-3|-|TRBV10-1|TRBD2|19
TGCGCCAGCAGTGAGTCATTGGGCGGTAGCGGGGGGGCCGCAGATACGCAGTATTTT
CASSESLGGSGGAADTQYF
>TRBJ1-3|-|TRBV28|-|15
TGTGCCAGCAGTTTCGGGTCCTTCTCTGGAAACACCATATATTTT
CASSFGSFSGNTIYF
>TRBJ1-2|-|TRBV16|-|12
TGTGCCAGCAGTCCCAGGGAGGGATTGGACACCTTC
CASSPREGLDTF
>TRBJ2-2|-|TRBV11-2|-|14
TGTGCCAGCAGCTTAGGGGGGGGCCTTCTACCTCTGTTTTTT
CASSLGGGLLPLFF
>TRBJ2-7|-|TRBV6-1|TRBD2|13
TGTGCCAGCAGGACTAGCGGCCTTGGCGAGCAGTACTTC
CASRTSGLGEQYF
>TRBJ2-1|-|TRBV6-8|TRBD2|15
TGTGCCAGCAGTTACTTTCGGGGAGGGCGGAATGAGCAGTTCTTC
CASSYFRGGRNEQFF
>TRBJ1-1|-|TRBV6-6|-|15
TGTGCCAGCAGTTCCATCGGCGGGGGTTCATCTGAAGCTTTCTTT
CASSSIGGGSSEAFF
>TRBJ1-2|-|TRBV11-2|-|13
TGTGCCAGCAGCTTAAGTCAGGATAATGGCTACACCTTC
CASSLSQDNGYTF
>TRBJ2-4|-|TRBV5-1|-|16
TGCGCCAGCAGCCCCCGTTCAGGGGCCGGCAAAAACATTCAGTACTTC
CASSPRSGAGKNIQYF
>TRBJ1-3|-|TRBV2|-|15
TGTGCCAGCAGTGAAAGGCAGTTCTCTGGAAACACCATATATTTT
CASSERQFSGNTIYF
>TRBJ2-7|-|TRBV15|TRBD1|15
TGTGCCACCAGCAGGGAGAGGGGGCCCCTCTACGAGCAGTACTTC
CATSRERGPLYEQYF
>TRBJ2-3|many|TRBV5-1|TRBD1|15
TGCGCCAGAACCTTCCGACAGGGTTTAACAGATACGCAGTATTTT
CARTFRQGLTDTQYF
>TRBJ1-2|-|TRBV2|TRBD1|14
TGTGCCAGCAGCCGCAGGGGGGAACGCTATGGCTACACCTTC
CASSRRGERYGYTF
>TRBJ2-3|many|TRBV15|TRBD1|14
TGTGCCACCAGCAGGACAGGGGACACAGATACGCAGTATTTT
CATSRTGDTDTQYF
>TRBJ2-3|-|TRBV5-1|TRBD2|15
TGCGCCAGCAGCTTCACGGGAGGGGGTGCAGATACGCAGTATTTT
CASSFTGGGADTQYF
>TRBJ2-7|-|TRBV7-8|-|13
TGTGCCAGCAGATCCCATCCGGGAGCCGAGCAGTACTTC
CASRSHPGAEQYF
>TRBJ2-3|-|TRBV5-4|-|16
TGTGCCAGCAGCTTACCCTCGTATGCACGGAACGATACGCAGTATTTT
CASSLPSYARNDTQYF
>TRBJ2-5|-|TRBV6-5|TRBD1|14
TGTGCCAGCAGTTATAAACAGGGGCGGGAGACCCAGTACTTC
CASSYKQGRETQYF